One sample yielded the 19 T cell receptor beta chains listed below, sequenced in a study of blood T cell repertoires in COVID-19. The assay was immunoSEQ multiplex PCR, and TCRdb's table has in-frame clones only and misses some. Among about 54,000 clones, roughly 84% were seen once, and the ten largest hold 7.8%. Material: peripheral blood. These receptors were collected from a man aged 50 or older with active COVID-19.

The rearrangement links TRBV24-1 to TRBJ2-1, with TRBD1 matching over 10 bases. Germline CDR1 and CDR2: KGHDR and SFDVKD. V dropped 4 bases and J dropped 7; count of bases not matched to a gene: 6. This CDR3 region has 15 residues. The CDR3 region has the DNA TGTGCCACCAGTGACGACAGGGGGCGCCAAAATGAGCAGTTCTTC. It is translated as CATSDDRGRQNEQFF.

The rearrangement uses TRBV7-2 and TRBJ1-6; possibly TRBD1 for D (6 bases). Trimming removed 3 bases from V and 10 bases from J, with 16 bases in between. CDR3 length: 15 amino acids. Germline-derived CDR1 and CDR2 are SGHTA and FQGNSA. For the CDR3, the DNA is TGTGCCAGCAGCTTGGGGACCGGGACAAGGTCACCCCTCCACTTT. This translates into CASSLGTGTRSPLHF.

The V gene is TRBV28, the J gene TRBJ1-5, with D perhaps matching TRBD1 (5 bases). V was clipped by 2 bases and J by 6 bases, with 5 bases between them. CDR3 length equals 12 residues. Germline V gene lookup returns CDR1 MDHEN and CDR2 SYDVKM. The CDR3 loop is CASSLQGQPQHF. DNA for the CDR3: TGTGCCAGCAGTTTACAGGGTCAGCCCCAGCATTTT.

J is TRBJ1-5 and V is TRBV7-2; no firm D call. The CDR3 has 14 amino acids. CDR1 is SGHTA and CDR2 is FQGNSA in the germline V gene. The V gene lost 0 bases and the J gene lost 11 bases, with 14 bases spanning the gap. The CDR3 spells CASSLASNKAAQHF. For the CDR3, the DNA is TGTGCCAGCAGCTTAGCCTCAAACAAGGCGGCCCAGCATTTT.

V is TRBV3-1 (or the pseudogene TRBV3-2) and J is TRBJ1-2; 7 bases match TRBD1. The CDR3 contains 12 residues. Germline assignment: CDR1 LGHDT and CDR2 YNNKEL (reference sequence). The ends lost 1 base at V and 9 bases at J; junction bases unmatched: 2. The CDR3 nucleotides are TGTGCCAGCAGCCAAGTGACAGGGCGCTACACCTTC. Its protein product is CASSQVTGRYTF.

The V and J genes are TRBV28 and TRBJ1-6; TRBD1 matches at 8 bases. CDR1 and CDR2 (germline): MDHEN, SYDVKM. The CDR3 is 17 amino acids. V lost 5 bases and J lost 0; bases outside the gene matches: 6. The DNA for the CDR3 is TGTGCCAGCAGTCTGACAGGGGAGGCCTCCTATAATTCACCCCTCCACTTT. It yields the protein CASSLTGEASYNSPLHF. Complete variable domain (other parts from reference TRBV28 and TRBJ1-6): DVKVTQSSRYLVKRTGEKVFLECVQDMDHENMFWYRQDPGLGLRLIYFSYDVKMKEKGDIPEGYSVSREKKERFSLILESASTNQTSMYLCASSLTGEASYNSPLHFGNGTRLTVT.

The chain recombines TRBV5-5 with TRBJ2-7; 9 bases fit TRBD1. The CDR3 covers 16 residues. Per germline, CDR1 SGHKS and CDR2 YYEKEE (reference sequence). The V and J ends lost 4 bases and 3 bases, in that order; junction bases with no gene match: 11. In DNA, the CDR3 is TGTGCCAGCAGCCGAGACTCCGGGACAGGGAACTACGAGCAGTACTTC. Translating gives CASSRDSGTGNYEQYF.

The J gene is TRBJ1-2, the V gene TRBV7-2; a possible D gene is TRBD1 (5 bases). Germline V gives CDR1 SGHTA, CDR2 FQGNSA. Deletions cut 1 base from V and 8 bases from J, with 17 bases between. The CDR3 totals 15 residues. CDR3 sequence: CASSLGPRGLGGYTF. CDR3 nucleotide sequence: TGTGCCAGCAGCTTAGGCCCAAGGGGTTTAGGAGGCTACACCTTC.

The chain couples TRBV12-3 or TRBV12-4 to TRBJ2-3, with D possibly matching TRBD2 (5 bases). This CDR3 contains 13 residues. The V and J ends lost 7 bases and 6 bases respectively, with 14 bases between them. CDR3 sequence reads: CASTWEWADTQYF. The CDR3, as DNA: TGTGCCAGCACCTGGGAGTGGGCTGATACGCAGTATTTT.

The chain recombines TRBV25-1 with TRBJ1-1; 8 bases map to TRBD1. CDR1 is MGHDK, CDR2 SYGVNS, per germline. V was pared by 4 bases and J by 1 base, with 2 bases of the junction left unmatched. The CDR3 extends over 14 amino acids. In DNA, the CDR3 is TGTGCCAGCAGTGGTGGACAGGGGAACACTGAAGCTTTCTTT. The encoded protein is CASSGGQGNTEAFF.

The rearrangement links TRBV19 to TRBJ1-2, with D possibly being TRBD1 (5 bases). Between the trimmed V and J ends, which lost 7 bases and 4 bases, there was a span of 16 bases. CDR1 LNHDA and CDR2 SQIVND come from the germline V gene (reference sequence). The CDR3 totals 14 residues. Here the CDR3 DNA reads TGTGCCAGTACCAATCAGGGAGGGCTCTATGGCTACACCTTC. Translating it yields CASTNQGGLYGYTF.

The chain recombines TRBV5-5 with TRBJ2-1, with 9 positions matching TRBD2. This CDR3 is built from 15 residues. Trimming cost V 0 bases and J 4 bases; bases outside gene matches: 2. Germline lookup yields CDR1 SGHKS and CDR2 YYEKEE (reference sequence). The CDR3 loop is CASSLGLAEYNEQFF. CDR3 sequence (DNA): TGTGCCAGCAGCTTGGGACTAGCGGAATACAATGAGCAGTTCTTC. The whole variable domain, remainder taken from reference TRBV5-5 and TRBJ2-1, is DAGVTQSPTHLIKTRGQQVTLRCSPISGHKSVSWYQQVLGQGPQFIFQYYEKEERGRGNFPDRFSARQFPNYSSELNVNALLLGDSALYLCASSLGLAEYNEQFFGPGTRLTVL.

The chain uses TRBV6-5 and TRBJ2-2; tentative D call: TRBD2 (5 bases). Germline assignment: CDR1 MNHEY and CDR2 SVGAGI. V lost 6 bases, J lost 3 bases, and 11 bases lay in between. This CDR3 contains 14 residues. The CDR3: CASRAGFDTGELFF. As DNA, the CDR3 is TGTGCCAGCAGGGCGGGCTTCGACACCGGGGAGCTGTTTTTT.

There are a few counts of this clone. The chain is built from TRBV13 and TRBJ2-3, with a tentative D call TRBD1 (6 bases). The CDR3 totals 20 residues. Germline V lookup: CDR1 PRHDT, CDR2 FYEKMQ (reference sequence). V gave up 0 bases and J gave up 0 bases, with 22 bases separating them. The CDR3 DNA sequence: TGTGCCAGCAGCTTAGGATCTCGGTATTTAGGGACACGAAGCACAGATACGCAGTATTTT. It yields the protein CASSLGSRYLGTRSTDTQYF. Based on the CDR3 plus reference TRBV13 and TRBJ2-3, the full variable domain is AAGVIQSPRHLIKEKRETATLKCYPIPRHDTVYWYQQGPGQDPQFLISFYEKMQSDKGSIPDRFSAQQFSDYHSELNMSSLELGDSALYFCASSLGSRYLGTRSTDTQYFGPGTRLTVL.

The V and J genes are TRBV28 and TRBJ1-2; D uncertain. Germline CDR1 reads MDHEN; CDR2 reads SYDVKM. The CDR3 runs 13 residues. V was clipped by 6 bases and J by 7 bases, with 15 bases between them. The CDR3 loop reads CASRSEVFSGYTF. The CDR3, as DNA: TGTGCCAGCAGGTCAGAGGTCTTCAGTGGCTACACCTTC.

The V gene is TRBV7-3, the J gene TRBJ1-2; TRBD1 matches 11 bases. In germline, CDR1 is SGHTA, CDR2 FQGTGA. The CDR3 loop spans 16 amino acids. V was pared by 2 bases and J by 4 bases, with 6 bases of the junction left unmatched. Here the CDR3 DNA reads TGTGCCAGCAGCTTACTCCCGGGACAGGGGGTCTATGGCTACACCTTC. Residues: CASSLLPGQGVYGYTF.

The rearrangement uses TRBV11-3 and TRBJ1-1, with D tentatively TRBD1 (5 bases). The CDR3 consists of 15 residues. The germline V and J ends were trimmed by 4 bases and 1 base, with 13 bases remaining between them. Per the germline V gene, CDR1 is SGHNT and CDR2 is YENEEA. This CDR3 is CASSSPRQKNTEAFF. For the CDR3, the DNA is TGTGCCAGCAGCTCCCCCCGACAGAAGAACACTGAAGCTTTCTTT.

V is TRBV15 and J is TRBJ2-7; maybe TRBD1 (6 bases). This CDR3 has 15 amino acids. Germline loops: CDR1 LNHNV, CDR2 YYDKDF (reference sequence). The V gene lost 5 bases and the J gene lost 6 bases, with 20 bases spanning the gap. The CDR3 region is CATSPLGPGAAEQYF. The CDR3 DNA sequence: TGTGCCACCAGCCCCCTGGGGCCAGGGGCCGCCGAGCAGTACTTC.

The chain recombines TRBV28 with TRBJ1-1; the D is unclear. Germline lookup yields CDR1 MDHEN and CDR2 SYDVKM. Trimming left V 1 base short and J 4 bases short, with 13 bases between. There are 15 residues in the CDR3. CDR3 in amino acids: CASSLFGVRVTEAFF. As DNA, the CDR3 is TGTGCCAGCAGTTTATTCGGGGTTAGGGTCACTGAAGCTTTCTTT.